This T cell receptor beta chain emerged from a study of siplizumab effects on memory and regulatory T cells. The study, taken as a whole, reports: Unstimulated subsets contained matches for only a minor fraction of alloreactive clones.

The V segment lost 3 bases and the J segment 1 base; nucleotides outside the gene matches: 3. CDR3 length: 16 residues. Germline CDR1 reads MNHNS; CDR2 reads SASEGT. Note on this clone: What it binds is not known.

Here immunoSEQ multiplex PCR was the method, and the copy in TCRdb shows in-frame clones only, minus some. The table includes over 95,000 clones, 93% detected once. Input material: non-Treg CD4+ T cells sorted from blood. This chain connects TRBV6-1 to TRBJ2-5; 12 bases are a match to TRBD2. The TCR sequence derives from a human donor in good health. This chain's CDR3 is CASSEVTSGGQETQYF. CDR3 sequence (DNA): TGTGCCAGCAGTGAGGTGACTAGCGGGGGCCAAGAGACCCAGTACTTC.